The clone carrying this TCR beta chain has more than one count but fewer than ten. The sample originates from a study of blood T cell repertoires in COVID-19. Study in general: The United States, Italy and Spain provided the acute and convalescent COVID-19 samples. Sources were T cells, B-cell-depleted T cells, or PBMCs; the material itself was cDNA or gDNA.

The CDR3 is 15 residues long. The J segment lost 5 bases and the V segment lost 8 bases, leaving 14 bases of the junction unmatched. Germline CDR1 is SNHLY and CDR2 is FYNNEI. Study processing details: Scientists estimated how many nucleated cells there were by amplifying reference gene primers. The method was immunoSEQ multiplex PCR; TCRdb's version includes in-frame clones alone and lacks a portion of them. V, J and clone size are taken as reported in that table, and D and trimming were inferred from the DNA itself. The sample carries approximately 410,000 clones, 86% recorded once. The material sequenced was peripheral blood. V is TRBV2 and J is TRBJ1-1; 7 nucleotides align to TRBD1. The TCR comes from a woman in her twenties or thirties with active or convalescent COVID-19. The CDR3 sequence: CASYFARGLRTEAFF. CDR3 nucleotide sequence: TGTGCCAGCTATTTCGCAAGGGGGCTCCGGACTGAAGCTTTCTTT.